This T cell receptor (beta chain) was profiled in a study of blood T cells in healthy people across ages. Findings and caveats of the study: CMV status of donors was unknown, possibly confounding expanded clonotype changes.

The germline V and J ends were trimmed by 0 bases and 5 bases, with 13 bases remaining between them. CDR3 length equals 15 residues. Germline-derived CDR1 and CDR2 are LGHNA and YSLEER. A sample-barcoded 5' primer and a J-beta primer mix were used in a second PCR of roughly 7 to 12 cycles. Per-sample output comprised a minimum of 2.5 million paired-end reads containing CDR3. TCRdb independently ran MiXCR on the 5' RACE reads; one entry per CDR3 protein. This sample carries under 1,100,000 distinct CDR3 sequences, less than 25% of them seen once, and the ten largest clones take around 0.75%. Turning to this clonotype: Its matching antigen is unknown.

These data were likewise used in another study, on T cells of mothers and their children. As that report states: Random nucleotides (2-4) and sample barcodes were added by the M1S primer used in the second PCR. Mothers gave over 8.5 million TCR beta CDR3 reads each, and children several million each.

The clonotype was recovered from a girl aged 2-10 years in good health. Sample: blood. This chain links TRBV4-3 with TRBJ1-1; D not certain. The CDR3 protein is CASSQDIGPRTEAFF. The CDR3 coding sequence is TGCGCCAGCAGCCAAGATATCGGGCCCAGGACTGAAGCTTTCTTT.